Listed here is a single T cell receptor (beta chain). Its antigen specificity is not known. Base qualities are not provided; no much larger clone lies one nucleotide away. Enrolling through a virtual design, the prospective study's participants ranged in age from roughly 18 to 100 years and lived across 20 to 30 United States geographic areas. In the prospective study, cohorts were assigned on the basis of participant-reported clinical history obtained from a screening survey and a study questionnaire. For ImmuneRACE Cohort 3, a participant was defined as recovered based on two consecutive negative NP/OP PCR tests, clearance by a healthcare professional, or resolution of symptoms. In the prospective study, mobile phlebotomists collected whole blood, serum and a nasopharyngeal or oropharyngeal swab from each participant. Prospective study participants could optionally give additional blood draws and questionnaires over an approximately two-month period. Prospective study blood samples were shipped either frozen or at room temperature before DNA extraction.

TCRbeta CDR3 regions were amplified from genomic DNA using the immunoSEQ Assay, a bias-controlled multiplex PCR. As for the original processing: Within the assay, amplification of reference gene primers was used to estimate how many nucleated cells each sample contained. Sequence reads were collapsed and filtered to measure the absolute abundance of every unique TCRbeta CDR3 rearrangement. Productive Simpson clonality was computed per sample as the square root of Simpson's diversity index over productive rearrangements. TCRdb provides this immuneACCESS table in a form limited to in-frame rearrangements. Some clones are lacking; in checked studies, under half of them reflect an unresolved V gene, and why the rest are absent is not known. That table is the source of V, J and clone size, and D and trimming were worked out from the DNA. The sample includes some 250,000 clones, with approximately 82% observed a single time. Of the sample, 15% is held by the ten largest clones.

The data were taken from a study of blood T cell repertoires in COVID-19 (dated by TCRdb to the early 2020s). Looking at the study overall: The collaborator samples originated in the United States, Italy and Spain and spanned the acute and convalescent phases of COVID-19. Deeply sampled blood TCRbeta repertoires from subjects exposed to, actively infected with, or recovered from COVID-19 were included in the dataset. A freely available public database, intended as a resource for researchers studying the immune response to SARS-CoV-2, is where the repertoires were released. Nearly every sample came with metadata listing a de-identified subject ID, COVID-19 status, age in years and sex. The prospective study material was composed of cDNA or gDNA derived from T cells, B-cell-depleted T cells, or PBMCs. The samples were drawn from two sources: the first 160 participants of the ongoing ImmuneRACE study, and fewer than 1,500 subjects contributed by 6 global collaborators. HLA class I and class II types, where available, came from metadata supplied by the sample provider rather than from assay-based typing.

General findings and caveats noted by the study authors: Clinical and demographic metadata were provided uncurated, with the amount varying by source and participant.

This sequence originates from a middle-aged man who had recovered from COVID-19. Sequencing was carried out using PBMCs or T cells enriched from blood (not recorded which).

The DNA sequence is TGTGCCAGCAGCCCCGGGACAGGGTCCCACAATGAGCAGTTCTTC. This is translated as CASSPGTGSHNEQFF. The rearranged chain carries TRBV7-2 and TRBJ2-1, and 9 junction bases match TRBD1. The CDR3 runs 15 amino acids, cysteine and phenylalanine included. Just CDR3 DNA is preserved here, 45 bases in frame from base 1. The germline V gene sets CDR1 to SGHTA and CDR2 to FQGNSA. V is pruned by 5 bases and J by 5 bases, leaving 7 bases of the junction without a gene match.